This T cell receptor beta chain was recovered during a study of CD8+ T cells in alopecia areata. Investigators isolated RNA and reverse transcribed it into cDNA to act as the sequencing template. Generated by immunoSEQ multiplex PCR, the TCRdb table keeps only in-frame clones and is missing some. Found here are 80,000 or so clones, around 66% of them singletons; the top ten hold about a quarter. Treatment described: oral pan-JAK inhibitor, 5-10 mg twice daily. CDR3 length: 15 residues. The V gene's germline CDR1 is SGHRS and CDR2 YFSETQ. The V gene lost 4 bases and the J gene lost 3 bases, with 17 bases spanning the gap.

The receptor comes from a human donor with alopecia areata. The sequenced sample was CD8+ T cells sorted from blood, obtained at week 24, from a patient treated with tofacitinib. The V call is TRBV5-1, the J call TRBJ2-7; a possible D gene is TRBD1 (6 bases). In nucleotides, the CDR3 is TGCGCCAGCAGCCTACGATGGGACACCAACTACGAGCAGTACTTC. This sequence encodes CASSLRWDTNYEQYF. Variable domain in full (rest from reference TRBV5-1 and TRBJ2-7): KAGVTQTPRYLIKTRGQQVTLSCSPISGHRSVSWYQQTPGQGLQFLFEYFSETQRNKGNFPGRFSGRQFSNSRSEMNVSTLELGDSALYLCASSLRWDTNYEQYFGPGTRLTVT.